The rows below give T cell receptor beta chains drawn from one sample of a study of shared clonotypes between healthy human individuals. The data were produced by immunoSEQ multiplex PCR, yet TCRdb's version contains in-frame clones alone and is incomplete. The sample carries more than 500,000 clones, 90% to 97% recorded once. Sequencing was done on a sample of naive CD4+ T cells sorted from blood. Receptors originate from a woman in her twenties or thirties in good health. The CDR3 runs from the conserved cysteine through the conserved F or W. Each record gives: clone size, J gene, V gene, D gene, CDR3 protein, CDR3 DNA. The D gene is left open where the match is weak. Not every row has a clone size; where given, it reads once, few, many or a size class.

>NA|TRBJ1-1|TRBV7-9|TRBD1
CASSLGSGTGGGGWTEAFF
TGTGCCAGCAGCTTAGGATCGGGGACAGGGGGCGGTGGGTGGACTGAAGCTTTCTTT
>NA|TRBJ1-5|TRBV27|TRBD1
CASSLQGGSFRRGQPQHF
TGTGCCAGCAGTCTCCAGGGGGGCAGTTTCCGTCGGGGTCAGCCCCAGCATTTT
>once|TRBJ2-7|TRBV28|NA
CASSTSGQGTYEQYF
NA
>NA|TRBJ1-4|TRBV5-1|NA
CASSLEGTTNEKLFF
TGCGCCAGCAGCCTGGAGGGGACAACTAATGAAAAACTGTTTTTT
>NA|TRBJ2-2|TRBV14|TRBD2
CASSPPGLDFGELFF
TGTGCCAGCAGCCCACCGGGACTAGATTTCGGGGAGCTGTTTTTT
>NA|TRBJ1-2|TRBV18|NA
CASSPGEGEAGYTF
TGTGCCAGCTCTCCAGGGGAAGGGGAGGCCGGCTACACCTTC
>NA|TRBJ2-5|TRBV4-1|NA
CASSRTAGLGETQYF
TGCGCCAGCAGCCGAACAGCGGGCCTCGGGGAGACCCAGTACTTC
>NA|TRBJ1-5|TRBV28|NA
CASSSRPTAKPQHF
TGTGCCAGCAGTTCCCGTCCCACCGCAAAACCCCAGCATTTT
>once|TRBJ2-1|TRBV6-6|NA
CASSYAEPSYNEQFF
TGTGCCAGCAGTTACGCAGAGCCCTCCTACAATGAGCAGTTCTTC
>NA|TRBJ2-1|TRBV28|TRBD2
CASILAGGSSYNEQFF
TGTGCCAGCATACTAGCGGGAGGGAGCTCCTACAATGAGCAGTTCTTC
>NA|TRBJ2-1|TRBV5-1|TRBD2
CASSPPGGGSYNEQFF
TGCGCCAGCAGCCCCCCGGGAGGGGGTTCCTACAATGAGCAGTTCTTC
>NA|TRBJ1-5|TRBV28|TRBD1
CASSRGQGIQPQHF
TGTGCCAGCAGCCGAGGACAGGGTATCCAGCCCCAGCATTTT
>NA|TRBJ1-1|TRBV9|TRBD1
CASSGQGNTEAFF
TGTGCCAGCAGCGGACAGGGTAACACTGAAGCTTTCTTT
>once|TRBJ2-3|TRBV6-5|NA
CASYGGSTDTQYF
TGTGCCAGCTATGGCGGCTCCACAGATACGCAGTATTTT
>NA|TRBJ2-5|TRBV10-1|NA
CASRASAEETQYF
TGCGCCAGCAGGGCTAGCGCCGAAGAGACCCAGTACTTC
>NA|TRBJ2-2|TRBV10-3|NA
CAIAPSAGELFF
TGTGCCATCGCCCCATCCGCCGGGGAGCTGTTTTTT
>NA|TRBJ1-2|TRBV27|NA
CASSLRAGNYGYTF
TGTGCCAGCAGCCTTAGGGCAGGCAACTATGGCTACACCTTC
>once|TRBJ2-2|TRBV28|TRBD2
CASDPSRRGGRDTGELFF
TGTGCCAGTGATCCATCCCGAAGGGGAGGGAGGGACACCGGGGAGCTGTTTTTT
>NA|TRBJ2-3|TRBV28|TRBD2
CASSFTPAGGRVDTQYF
TGTGCCAGCAGTTTCACCCCAGCGGGAGGGCGGGTAGATACGCAGTATTTT
>NA|TRBJ2-7|TRBV5-1|NA
CASSLEHRTYEQYF
TGCGCCAGCAGCCTGGAACACCGAACCTACGAGCAGTACTTC
>NA|TRBJ1-4|TRBV18|NA
CASLPGLGEKLFF
TGTGCCAGCTTGCCTGGGTTGGGCGAAAAACTGTTTTTT
>NA|TRBJ1-5|TRBV28|TRBD1
CASSFGGTGKQPQHF
TGTGCCAGCAGTTTTGGGGGGACAGGGAAACAGCCCCAGCATTTT
>NA|TRBJ2-3|TRBV19|NA
CASSSGAFTDTQYF
TGTGCCAGTAGTTCGGGGGCTTTCACAGATACGCAGTATTTT